The entry that follows covers one TCR beta chain sequence. Some clones are missing from TCRdb's copy, which holds only in-frame ones; the method was immunoSEQ multiplex PCR. The data contain about 190,000 clones, around 87% of them singletons. The data were obtained in a study of T cell responses to AZD1222 COVID-19 vaccine. Germline V gene sequence: CDR1 SGHNT, CDR2 YYREEE (reference sequence). There are 15 residues in the CDR3. Trimming removed 0 bases at V and 7 bases at J, with 17 bases between. The genes are TRBV5-4 and TRBJ2-7; D is ambiguous. This sequence originates from an adult in good health. The material sequenced was peripheral blood, taken on day 0 of AZD1222 vaccination. This chain's CDR3 is CASSLDRSGVGEQYF. The CDR3 DNA reads as TGTGCCAGCAGCTTGGATAGATCGGGCGTTGGAGAGCAGTACTTC. Full variable domain (missing parts from reference TRBV5-4 and TRBJ2-7): ETGVTQSPTHLIKTRGQQVTLRCSSQSGHNTVSWYQQALGQGPQFIFQYYREEENGRGNFPPRFSGLQFPNYSSELNVNALELDDSALYLCASSLDRSGVGEQYFGPGTRLTVT.